These T cell receptor beta chains were read from a single sample in a study of blood T cell repertoires in COVID-19. Repertoires were generated with immunoSEQ multiplex PCR, while TCRdb's copy carries only in-frame clones and drops some. Of 250,000 to 300,000 clones listed, about 82% are singletons. Sequenced input: peripheral blood. Receptor source: a man between 50 and 59 years old with active or convalescent COVID-19. The CDR3 runs from the conserved cysteine through the conserved F or W. Each record gives: clone size, J gene, V gene, D gene, CDR3 length, CDR3 DNA, CDR3 protein. The D gene is left open where the match is weak. Size is omitted from some rows. Given values are once, few, many or a class for expanded clones.

size: .
J: TRBJ2-2
V: TRBV19
D: .
length: 13
DNA: TGTGCCAGTAGTATACCGGGAGCCGGGGAGCTGTTTTTT
CDR3: CASSIPGAGELFF

size: .
J: TRBJ1-2
V: TRBV9
D: .
length: 15
DNA: TGTGCCAGCAGCGCGAACAGGGAAGCATCTTATGGCTACACCTTC
CDR3: CASSANREASYGYTF

size: few
J: TRBJ2-2
V: TRBV19
D: TRBD2
length: 16
DNA: TGTGCCAGTAGGGATAGCGGGACTTCGAACACCGGGGAGCTGTTTTTT
CDR3: CASRDSGTSNTGELFF

size: few
J: TRBJ1-2
V: TRBV4-3
D: .
length: 13
DNA: TGCGCCAGCAGCCAGGGGGCCGAGTATGGCTACACCTTC
CDR3: CASSQGAEYGYTF

size: .
J: TRBJ1-5
V: TRBV27
D: .
length: 13
DNA: TGTGCCAGCAGCCCAACATCCAATCAGCCCCAGCATTTT
CDR3: CASSPTSNQPQHF

size: once
J: TRBJ2-1
V: TRBV29-1
D: .
length: 15
DNA: TGCAGCGTTGTGTCCGGGGTGCTATCCTACAATGAGCAGTTCTTC
CDR3: CSVVSGVLSYNEQFF

size: .
J: TRBJ2-3
V: TRBV4-1
D: .
length: 13
DNA: TGCGCCAGCAGTCTAACAGGCACAGATACGCAGTATTTT
CDR3: CASSLTGTDTQYF

size: .
J: TRBJ2-7
V: TRBV5-5
D: TRBD1
length: 14
DNA: TGTGCCAGCAGCCCCGGGACAGGTGTCGGCGAGCAGTACTTC
CDR3: CASSPGTGVGEQYF

size: .
J: TRBJ1-4
V: TRBV9
D: TRBD1
length: 15
DNA: TGTGCCAGCAGCGTAGATGGGACAGGGCGTGAAAAACTGTTTTTT
CDR3: CASSVDGTGREKLFF

size: .
J: TRBJ1-2
V: TRBV18
D: .
length: 16
DNA: TGTGCCAGCTCACCTCAAAGCCAGGCGACTAACTATGGCTACACCTTC
CDR3: CASSPQSQATNYGYTF

size: .
J: TRBJ1-2
V: TRBV5-6
D: .
length: 13
DNA: TGTGCCAGCAGCTTAAGACAAAACTATGGCTACACCTTC
CDR3: CASSLRQNYGYTF

size: .
J: TRBJ1-3
V: TRBV9
D: TRBD1
length: 16
DNA: TGTGCCAGCAGGCCCGGGACAGGGCATCCTGGAAACACCATATATTTT
CDR3: CASRPGTGHPGNTIYF

size: .
J: TRBJ1-3
V: TRBV24-1
D: .
length: 15
DNA: TGTGCCACCAGTGAGGGCTCTTGGCCTGGAAACACCATATATTTT
CDR3: CATSEGSWPGNTIYF

size: .
J: TRBJ1-4
V: TRBV4-1
D: .
length: 13
DNA: TGCGCCAGCAGCCAATACCCTACTGAAAAACTGTTTTTT
CDR3: CASSQYPTEKLFF

size: .
J: TRBJ1-2
V: TRBV12-3/TRBV12-4
D: TRBD1
length: 12
DNA: TGTGCCAGCAGCCTGACAGGGGTCGGCTACACCTTC
CDR3: CASSLTGVGYTF

size: once
J: TRBJ1-5
V: TRBV6-2/TRBV6-3
D: .
length: 15
DNA: TGTGCCAGCAGTCGAAACAGGGCCAGTCATCAGCCCCAGCATTTT
CDR3: CASSRNRASHQPQHF

size: .
J: TRBJ2-7
V: TRBV12-3/TRBV12-4
D: TRBD1
length: 13
DNA: TGTGCCAGCAGTACGACAGGGCTGGACGAGCAGTACTTC
CDR3: CASSTTGLDEQYF

size: .
J: TRBJ2-7
V: TRBV30
D: .
length: 14
DNA: TGTGCCTGGAGTCGGAGCGGGCTGAGCTACGAGCAGTACTTC
CDR3: CAWSRSGLSYEQYF

size: .
J: TRBJ1-2
V: TRBV25-1
D: TRBD1
length: 13
DNA: TGTGCCAGCAGTGGGGGAACAGGGGATGGCTACACCTTC
CDR3: CASSGGTGDGYTF

size: once
J: TRBJ2-1
V: TRBV11-3
D: TRBD2
length: 18
DNA: TGTGCCAGCAGCTTATCGACTAGCGGGAGGGCGGCTTACAATGAGCAGTTCTTC
CDR3: CASSLSTSGRAAYNEQFF

size: .
J: TRBJ2-7
V: TRBV5-4
D: TRBD1
length: 15
DNA: TGTGCCAGCAGCTTGTCGGGACAGGGAAGGCGCGAGCAGTACTTC
CDR3: CASSLSGQGRREQYF

size: once
J: TRBJ1-5
V: TRBV28
D: TRBD1
length: 14
DNA: TGTGCCAGCAGTCCGACAGGGAGTCCTCAGCCCCAGCATTTT
CDR3: CASSPTGSPQPQHF

size: .
J: TRBJ2-1
V: TRBV7-6
D: TRBD2
length: 17
DNA: TGTGCCAGCAGCCTCACGCCTAGCGGGAGGCCGAGCCATGAGCAGTTCTTC
CDR3: CASSLTPSGRPSHEQFF

size: few
J: TRBJ2-2
V: TRBV5-6
D: .
length: 15
DNA: TGTGCCAGCAGCTTAAAGGGCCGGGAAACCGGGGAGCTGTTTTTT
CDR3: CASSLKGRETGELFF

size: .
J: TRBJ2-3
V: TRBV9
D: TRBD2
length: 17
DNA: TGTGCCAGCAGCAAAGCCATAGCGGGGACTAGCACAGATACGCAGTATTTT
CDR3: CASSKAIAGTSTDTQYF

size: .
J: TRBJ1-2
V: TRBV4-1
D: TRBD1
length: 16
DNA: TGCGCCAGCAGCCAAGGGGTCAATAGGGGGCCCTATGGCTACACCTTC
CDR3: CASSQGVNRGPYGYTF

size: .
J: TRBJ2-3
V: TRBV6-2/TRBV6-3
D: TRBD2
length: 16
DNA: TGTGCCAGCAGTCCCGGACTAGCGGGAGGTTCAGATACGCAGTATTTT
CDR3: CASSPGLAGGSDTQYF

size: once
J: TRBJ2-2
V: TRBV4-2
D: TRBD2
length: 16
DNA: TGTGCCAGCAGCCAGGGGACTAGCGGGAGGACCGGGGAGCTGTTTTTT
CDR3: CASSQGTSGRTGELFF

size: .
J: TRBJ2-7
V: TRBV28
D: TRBD1
length: 14
DNA: TGTGCCAGCAGTGTCGGGACAGGATCCTACGAGCAGTACTTC
CDR3: CASSVGTGSYEQYF

size: .
J: TRBJ2-3
V: TRBV2
D: TRBD2
length: 16
DNA: TGTGCCAGCAGTAAGGGACTAGCGGGAGGATCAGATACGCAGTATTTT
CDR3: CASSKGLAGGSDTQYF

size: .
J: TRBJ2-1
V: TRBV6-6
D: TRBD2
length: 14
DNA: TGTGCCAGCAGCCACGGACTAGCGGGCAATGAGCAGTTCTTC
CDR3: CASSHGLAGNEQFF

size: .
J: TRBJ1-2
V: TRBV28
D: TRBD1
length: 13
DNA: TGTGCCAGCAGTTCGGGACAGGGATATGGCTACACCTTC
CDR3: CASSSGQGYGYTF

size: .
J: TRBJ2-1
V: TRBV28
D: TRBD2
length: 15
DNA: TGTGCCAGCCTAGCGGGAGGGCCAGTGATAAATGAGCAGTTCTTC
CDR3: CASLAGGPVINEQFF

size: .
J: TRBJ1-6
V: TRBV10-1
D: .
length: 18
DNA: TGCGCCAGCAGAACCGGGAAGAAATCCGGTGGGGATAATTCACCCCTCCACTTT
CDR3: CASRTGKKSGGDNSPLHF

size: once
J: TRBJ2-3
V: TRBV7-3
D: TRBD2
length: 14
DNA: TGTGCCAGCAGCCCAAGCGGGATGACAGATACGCAGTATTTT
CDR3: CASSPSGMTDTQYF

size: once
J: TRBJ2-3
V: TRBV4-1
D: .
length: 12
DNA: TGCGCCAGCAAAGGGGAACCCGATACGCAGTATTTT
CDR3: CASKGEPDTQYF

size: .
J: TRBJ2-5
V: TRBV5-1
D: TRBD2
length: 16
DNA: TGCGCCAGCAGCTACAATGCGGGAGGGACGCAAGAGACCCAGTACTTC
CDR3: CASSYNAGGTQETQYF

size: .
J: TRBJ1-1
V: TRBV9
D: TRBD1
length: 16
DNA: TGTGCCAGCAGCGTAGACCAGGGGGGCTCGATCACTGAAGCTTTCTTT
CDR3: CASSVDQGGSITEAFF

size: .
J: TRBJ1-4
V: TRBV13
D: .
length: 14
DNA: TGTGCCAGCAGCCTACAGGGAAGGGATGAAAAACTGTTTTTT
CDR3: CASSLQGRDEKLFF

size: .
J: TRBJ1-1
V: TRBV6-5
D: .
length: 14
DNA: TGTGCCAGCCGGGGGGGGGCCGGAGGGACTGAAGCTTTCTTT
CDR3: CASRGGAGGTEAFF

size: .
J: TRBJ2-1
V: TRBV5-4
D: TRBD2
length: 15
DNA: TGTGCCAGCAGCTTGGACGGGAGGGCCGGGGATGAGCAGTTCTTC
CDR3: CASSLDGRAGDEQFF

size: .
J: TRBJ1-2
V: TRBV5-1
D: TRBD1
length: 16
DNA: TGCGCCAGCAGCTTGGACAGGGGTTTTCGGAACTATGGCTACACCTTC
CDR3: CASSLDRGFRNYGYTF

size: .
J: TRBJ2-7
V: TRBV7-2
D: .
length: 13
DNA: TGTGCCAGCAGCCACGTGCGGGACTACGAGCAGTACTTC
CDR3: CASSHVRDYEQYF

size: .
J: TRBJ1-5
V: TRBV28
D: TRBD1
length: 15
DNA: TGTGCCAGCAGGGTCAGGGGGTTTTCTAATCAGCCCCAGCATTTT
CDR3: CASRVRGFSNQPQHF

size: .
J: TRBJ2-7
V: TRBV28
D: TRBD1
length: 17
DNA: TGTGCCAGCAGTTTATTCTCCGGGAAGGGGGCAGGGTACGAGCAGTACTTC
CDR3: CASSLFSGKGAGYEQYF

size: .
J: TRBJ1-1
V: TRBV7-2
D: TRBD1
length: 17
DNA: TGTGCCAGCAGCCCGGAACTACCGGGACAGGGAGACACTGAAGCTTTCTTT
CDR3: CASSPELPGQGDTEAFF

size: .
J: TRBJ2-1
V: TRBV19
D: .
length: 13
DNA: TGTGCCAGTAGTCGAGACAGTTACAATGAGCAGTTCTTC
CDR3: CASSRDSYNEQFF

size: few
J: TRBJ1-5
V: TRBV19
D: TRBD1
length: 16
DNA: TGTGCCAGTAGTATAGATTTGCGACAGGGGTTTCAGCCCCAGCATTTT
CDR3: CASSIDLRQGFQPQHF

size: once
J: TRBJ2-7
V: TRBV4-2
D: TRBD2
length: 14
DNA: TGTGCCAGCAGCCAGGCGGGAGAGGCGGACGAGCAGTACTTC
CDR3: CASSQAGEADEQYF

size: .
J: TRBJ1-1
V: TRBV7-8
D: .
length: 14
DNA: TGTGCCAGCAGCTCAGGGACAATTGGAACTGAAGCTTTCTTT
CDR3: CASSSGTIGTEAFF

size: few
J: TRBJ1-1
V: TRBV18
D: TRBD1
length: 15
DNA: TGTGCCAGCTCACCAATGGGACAGGCTTGGACTGAAGCTTTCTTT
CDR3: CASSPMGQAWTEAFF

size: .
J: TRBJ1-5
V: TRBV23-1
D: TRBD1
length: 17
DNA: TGCGCCAGCAGTCAAGAGCGGCTAAGACAGGGGCAACAGCCCCAGCATTTT
CDR3: CASSQERLRQGQQPQHF

size: .
J: TRBJ1-3
V: TRBV7-6
D: .
length: 15
DNA: TGTGCCAGCAGTCCTGGGGGGGGGCCTGGAAACACCATATATTTT
CDR3: CASSPGGGPGNTIYF